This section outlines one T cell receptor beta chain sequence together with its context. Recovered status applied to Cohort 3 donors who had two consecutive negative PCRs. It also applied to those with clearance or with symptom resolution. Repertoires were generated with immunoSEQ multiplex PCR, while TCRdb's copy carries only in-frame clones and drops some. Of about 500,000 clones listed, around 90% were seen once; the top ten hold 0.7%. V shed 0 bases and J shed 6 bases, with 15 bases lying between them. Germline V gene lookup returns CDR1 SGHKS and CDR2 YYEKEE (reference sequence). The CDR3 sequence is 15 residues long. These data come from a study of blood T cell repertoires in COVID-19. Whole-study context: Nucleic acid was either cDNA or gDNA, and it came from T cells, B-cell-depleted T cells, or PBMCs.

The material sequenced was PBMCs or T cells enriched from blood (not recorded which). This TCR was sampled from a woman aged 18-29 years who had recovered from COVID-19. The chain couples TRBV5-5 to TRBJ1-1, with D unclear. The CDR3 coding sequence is TGTGCCAGCAGCTTGGACGTTCAGGATCTCGCTGAAGCTTTCTTT. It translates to CASSLDVQDLAEAFF.